A selection of T cell receptor beta chains follows, all from one sample in a study of cytomegalovirus exposure and HLA in healthy donors. The assay was immunoSEQ multiplex PCR, and TCRdb's table has in-frame clones only and misses some. This table holds 100,000 to 130,000 clones, 82% found once. Sample: PBMCs. The receptors come from a man aged 30-40 years in good health and CMV-seropositive. The CDR3 runs from the conserved cysteine through the conserved F or W. Each record gives: V gene, J gene, clone size, D gene, CDR3 protein, CDR3 DNA. The D gene is left open where the match is weak. Rows give clone size only sometimes, using once, few, many, or a class for an expanded clone.

TRBV2,TRBJ1-1,once,-,CASREIQGLAEAFF,TGTGCCAGCAGGGAGATACAGGGTTTGGCTGAAGCTTTCTTT
TRBV11-3,TRBJ1-2,-,-,CASSLKSGETYGYTF,TGTGCCAGCAGCTTAAAATCAGGGGAAACCTATGGCTACACCTTC
TRBV19,TRBJ1-2,-,-,CASIPRAANYGYTF,TGTGCCAGTATCCCCAGGGCAGCTAACTATGGCTACACCTTC
TRBV7-6,TRBJ1-5,-,TRBD1,CASSLYPLTGTSNQPQHF,TGTGCCAGCAGCTTATATCCCCTGACAGGGACGAGCAATCAGCCCCAGCATTTT
TRBV12-5,TRBJ2-3,-,TRBD1,CASGLGTGGTDTQYF,TGTGCTAGTGGTTTGGGGACAGGGGGCACAGATACGCAGTATTTT
TRBV25-1,TRBJ1-2,-,TRBD1,CASSAGGGGGYTF,TGTGCCAGCAGTGCAGGGGGAGGTGGTGGCTACACCTTC
TRBV5-4,TRBJ2-1,few,TRBD1,CASRDSSYNEQFF,TGTGCCAGCCGGGACAGCTCCTACAATGAGCAGTTCTTC
TRBV2,TRBJ1-2,-,-,CAREKTANYGYTF,TGTGCCAGGGAAAAGACTGCTAACTATGGCTACACCTTC
TRBV19,TRBJ1-6,-,-,CASSSGGPNYNSPLHF,TGTGCCAGTAGTAGCGGGGGCCCCAATTATAATTCACCCCTCCACTTT
TRBV4-2,TRBJ1-2,-,-,CASSQDRTAGYYGYTF,TGTGCCAGCAGCCAAGATCGGACAGCCGGGTACTATGGCTACACCTTC
TRBV9,TRBJ1-1,-,-,CASSSNFAEAFF,TGTGCCAGCAGCTCCAACTTCGCTGAAGCTTTCTTT
TRBV7-9,TRBJ2-7,-,-,CSSSLGPESSYEQYF,TGTTCCAGCAGCTTAGGTCCGGAGAGCTCCTACGAGCAGTACTTC
TRBV11-2,TRBJ2-1,-,TRBD1,CASSRSDRVINEQFF,TGTGCCAGCAGCCGTTCGGACAGGGTAATCAATGAGCAGTTCTTC
TRBV4-1,TRBJ1-3,-,-,CASTSSDSSGNTIYF,TGCGCCAGCACCTCAAGTGACAGCTCTGGAAACACCATATATTTT
TRBV7-9,TRBJ1-1,-,-,CASRASNTEAFF,TGTGCCAGCAGGGCTTCTAACACTGAAGCTTTCTTT
TRBV6-6,TRBJ1-5,-,TRBD1,CASSSSGRGSYPQHF,TGTGCTAGCAGCTCCTCGGGCAGGGGGTCATACCCCCAGCATTTT
TRBV4-2,TRBJ2-3,-,-,CASSRYGAEDTQYF,TGTGCCAGCAGCCGCTATGGGGCAGAAGATACGCAGTATTTT